This TCR beta chain was identified during a study of response to subunit inactivated influenza vaccine. TCRdb re-derived calls from the RT-PCR reads in MiXCR, one entry per CDR3 protein. The sample lists roughly 630,000 distinct CDR3 sequences; around 15% were seen once. This clonotype was detected only a few times. What it recognizes is unknown. General observations from the study: The study's authors posited that every seasonal influenza vaccination enlists few new T cells.

Trimming removed 4 bases from V and 4 bases from J, with 9 bases in between. The CDR3 has 13 amino acids. Germline loops: CDR1 KGHDR, CDR2 SFDVKD. The rearrangement links TRBV24-1 to TRBJ2-5; D call uncertain. This receptor was taken from a man aged 50 to 60 who received an inactivated influenza vaccine. Sequencing was performed on PBMCs from blood, taken around 15 days before vaccination. CDR3 in amino acids: CATSDRWGETQYF. The CDR3 DNA is TGTGCCACCAGTGACAGATGGGGAGAGACCCAGTACTTC.